Reported below is one TCR beta chain. The antigen is undetermined. Single viable CD3+CD4+CD8-CD45RO+ cells were sorted as the memory CD4+ T cells. The sample originates from a study of memory CD4+ T cells and cytomegalovirus serostatus. Study-level points and caveats: CD4+ memory repertoires contained about 40% of the roughly 160 reported CMV TCRbeta sequences.

Generated by immunoSEQ multiplex PCR, the TCRdb table keeps only in-frame clones and is missing some. The sample lists over 40,000 clones, approximately 83% seen once, with approximately 0.64% in the top ten. The clonotype comes from an adult in good health and CMV-seronegative. Sequencing used memory CD4+ T cells from blood.

The CDR3 here is CASSLELADYNEQFF. DNA of the CDR3: TGTGCCAGCAGCTTGGAACTAGCGGACTACAATGAGCAGTTCTTC. V is TRBV5-4 and J is TRBJ2-1, with TRBD2 identical over 8 bases. Germline V lookup: CDR1 SGHNT, CDR2 YYREEE (reference sequence). This CDR3 has 15 residues. The V segment lost 0 bases and the J segment 3 bases; nucleotides outside the gene matches: 2.